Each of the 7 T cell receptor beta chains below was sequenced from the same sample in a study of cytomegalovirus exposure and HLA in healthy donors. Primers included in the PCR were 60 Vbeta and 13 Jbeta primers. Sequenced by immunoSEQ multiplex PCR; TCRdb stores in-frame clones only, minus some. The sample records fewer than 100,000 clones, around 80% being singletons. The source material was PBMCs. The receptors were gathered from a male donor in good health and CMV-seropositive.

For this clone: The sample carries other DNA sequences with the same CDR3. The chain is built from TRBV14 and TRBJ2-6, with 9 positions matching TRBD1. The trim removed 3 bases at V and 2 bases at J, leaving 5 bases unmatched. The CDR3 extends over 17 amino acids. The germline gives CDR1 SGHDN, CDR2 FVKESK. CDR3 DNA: TGTGCCAGCAGCCAGGGGACAGGGTTGACTGGGGCCAACGTCCTGACTTTC. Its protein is CASSQGTGLTGANVLTF.

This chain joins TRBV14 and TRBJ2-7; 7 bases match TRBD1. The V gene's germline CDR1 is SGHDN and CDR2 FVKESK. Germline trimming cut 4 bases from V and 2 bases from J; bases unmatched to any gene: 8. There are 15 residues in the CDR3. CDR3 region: CASSLRDRDTYEQYF. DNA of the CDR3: TGTGCCAGCAGCCTCCGGGACAGAGATACCTACGAGCAGTACTTC.

The CDR3 region has the DNA TGTGCCAGCTCACCACGAGCCAGGGGCGGCTATGGCTACACCTTC. Residues: CASSPRARGGYGYTF. The V gene is TRBV18, the J gene TRBJ1-2; possibly TRBD1 for D (6 bases). Trimming stripped 1 base from V and 4 bases from J, with 13 bases between. Germline V gene lookup returns CDR1 KGHSH and CDR2 LQKENI. This CDR3 contains 15 residues.

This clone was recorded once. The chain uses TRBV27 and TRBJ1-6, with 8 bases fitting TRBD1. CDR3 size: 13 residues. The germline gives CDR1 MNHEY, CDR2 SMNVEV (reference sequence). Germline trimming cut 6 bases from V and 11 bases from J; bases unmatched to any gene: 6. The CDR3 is CASRQGDLPPLHF. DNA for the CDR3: TGTGCCAGCAGACAGGGGGATCTTCCACCCCTCCACTTT.

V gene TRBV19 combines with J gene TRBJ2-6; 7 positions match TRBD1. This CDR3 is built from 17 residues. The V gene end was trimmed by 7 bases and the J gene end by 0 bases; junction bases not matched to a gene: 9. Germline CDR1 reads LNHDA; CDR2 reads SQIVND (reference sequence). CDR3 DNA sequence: TGTGCCAGTACTTTAGACAGGGAAAGCTCTGGGGCCAACGTCCTGACTTTC. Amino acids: CASTLDRESSGANVLTF.

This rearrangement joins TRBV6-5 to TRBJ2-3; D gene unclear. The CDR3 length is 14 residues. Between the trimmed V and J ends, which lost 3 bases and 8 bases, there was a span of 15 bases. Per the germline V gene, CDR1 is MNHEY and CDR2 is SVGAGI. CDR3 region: CASSYSGDLGTQYF. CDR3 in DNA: TGTGCCAGCAGTTATTCGGGTGATTTGGGTACGCAGTATTTT.

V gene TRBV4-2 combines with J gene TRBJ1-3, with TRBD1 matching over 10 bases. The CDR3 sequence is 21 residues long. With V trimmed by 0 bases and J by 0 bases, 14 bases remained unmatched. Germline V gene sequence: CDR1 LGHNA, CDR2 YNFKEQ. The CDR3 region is CASSQESVGQGRISSGNTIYF. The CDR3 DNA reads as TGTGCCAGCAGCCAAGAATCTGTGGGACAGGGGCGCATCAGCTCTGGAAACACCATATATTTT.